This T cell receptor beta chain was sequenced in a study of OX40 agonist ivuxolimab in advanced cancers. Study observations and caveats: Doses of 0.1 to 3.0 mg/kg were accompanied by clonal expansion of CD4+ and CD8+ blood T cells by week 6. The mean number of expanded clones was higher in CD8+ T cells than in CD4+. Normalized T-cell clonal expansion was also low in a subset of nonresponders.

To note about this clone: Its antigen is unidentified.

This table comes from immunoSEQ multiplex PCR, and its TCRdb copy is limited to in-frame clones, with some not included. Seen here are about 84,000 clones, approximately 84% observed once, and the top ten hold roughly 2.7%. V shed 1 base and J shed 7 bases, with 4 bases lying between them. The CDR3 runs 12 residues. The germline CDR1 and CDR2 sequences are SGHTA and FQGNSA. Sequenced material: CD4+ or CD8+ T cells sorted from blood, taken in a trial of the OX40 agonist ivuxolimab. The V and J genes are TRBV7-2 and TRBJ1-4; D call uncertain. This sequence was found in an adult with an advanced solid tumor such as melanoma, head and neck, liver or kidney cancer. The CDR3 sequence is CASSLVGEKLFF. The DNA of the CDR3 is TGTGCCAGCAGCTTAGTTGGTGAAAAACTGTTTTTT.